This T cell receptor beta chain stems from a study of radiation and T cells in renal cell carcinoma. The data were produced by immunoSEQ multiplex PCR, yet TCRdb's version contains in-frame clones alone and is incomplete. This table holds around 64,000 clones, 60% to 85% found once. Details on this clone: The antigen is undetermined.

V dropped 2 bases and J dropped 7 bases, with 14 bases sitting between them. The CDR3 spans 14 residues. Germline lookup yields CDR1 LNHDA and CDR2 SQIVND (reference sequence). Study results and caveats: In blood, top tumor clones expanded by 2 weeks, shrinking by 4.

As to time point: blood 4 weeks post-SBRT, at nephrectomy. Specified treatment: 15 Gy SBRT to primary tumor, nephrectomy 4 weeks later. The patient's renal cell carcinoma had clear cell pathology. The clonotype originates from a man in his sixties with renal cell carcinoma. This chain links TRBV19 with TRBJ1-2; no firm D call. Sequenced here: blood, sampled from a patient whose treatment included radiotherapy and nephrectomy. The CDR3 protein is CASSINGQRPGYTF. The CDR3, as DNA: TGTGCCAGTAGTATAAACGGTCAGAGGCCTGGCTACACCTTC.